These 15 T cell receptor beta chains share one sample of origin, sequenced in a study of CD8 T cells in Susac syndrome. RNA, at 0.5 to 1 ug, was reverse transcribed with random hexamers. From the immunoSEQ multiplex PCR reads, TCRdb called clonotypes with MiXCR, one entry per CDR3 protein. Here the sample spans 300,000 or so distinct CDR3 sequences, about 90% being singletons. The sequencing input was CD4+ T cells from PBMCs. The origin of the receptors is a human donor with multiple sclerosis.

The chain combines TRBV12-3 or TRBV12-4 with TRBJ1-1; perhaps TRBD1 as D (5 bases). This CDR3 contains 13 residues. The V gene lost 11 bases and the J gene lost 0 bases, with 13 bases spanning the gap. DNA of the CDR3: TGTGCCTCCCTCAGGGCGGTGAACACTGAAGCTTTCTTT. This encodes CASLRAVNTEAFF.

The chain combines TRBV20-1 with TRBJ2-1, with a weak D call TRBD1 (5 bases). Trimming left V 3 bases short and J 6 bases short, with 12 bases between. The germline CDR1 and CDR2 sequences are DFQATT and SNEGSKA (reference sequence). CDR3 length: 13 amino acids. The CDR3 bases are TGCAGTGCTAGGGCTTTCAGGGTCAATGAGCAGTTCTTC. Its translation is CSARAFRVNEQFF.

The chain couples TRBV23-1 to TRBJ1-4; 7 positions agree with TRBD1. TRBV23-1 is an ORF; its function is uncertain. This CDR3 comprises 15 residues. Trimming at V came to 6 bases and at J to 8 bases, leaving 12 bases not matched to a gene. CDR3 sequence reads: CASSSKGQRGEKLFF. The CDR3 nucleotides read TGCGCCAGCAGCTCTAAGGGACAGCGGGGGGAAAAACTGTTTTTT.

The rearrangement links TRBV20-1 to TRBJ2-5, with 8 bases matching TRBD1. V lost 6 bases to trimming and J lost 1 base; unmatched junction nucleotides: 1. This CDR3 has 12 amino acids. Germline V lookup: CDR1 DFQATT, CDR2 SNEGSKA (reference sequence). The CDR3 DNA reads TGCAGTGCGACAGGGGTCCAAGAGACCCAGTACTTC. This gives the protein CSATGVQETQYF.

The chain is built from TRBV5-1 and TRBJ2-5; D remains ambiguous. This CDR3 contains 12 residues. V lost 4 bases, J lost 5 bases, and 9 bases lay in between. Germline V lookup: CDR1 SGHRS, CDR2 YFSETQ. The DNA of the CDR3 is TGCGCCAGCAGCACCCACTTGGAGACCCAGTACTTC. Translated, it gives CASSTHLETQYF.

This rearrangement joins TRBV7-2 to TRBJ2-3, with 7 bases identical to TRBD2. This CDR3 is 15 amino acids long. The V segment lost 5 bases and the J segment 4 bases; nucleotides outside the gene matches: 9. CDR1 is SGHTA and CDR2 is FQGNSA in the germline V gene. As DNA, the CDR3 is TGTGCCAGCAGCCGGAGCGGGATGGTGCCAGATACGCAGTATTTT. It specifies CASSRSGMVPDTQYF.

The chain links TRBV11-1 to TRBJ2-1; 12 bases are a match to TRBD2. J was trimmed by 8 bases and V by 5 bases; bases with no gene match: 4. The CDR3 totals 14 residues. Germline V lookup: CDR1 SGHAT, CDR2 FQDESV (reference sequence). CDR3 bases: TGTGCCAGCAGCGTGACTAGCGGGGGCTATGAGCAGTTCTTC. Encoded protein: CASSVTSGGYEQFF. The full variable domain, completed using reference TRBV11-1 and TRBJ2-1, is EAEVAQSPRYKITEKSQAVAFWCDPISGHATLYWYRQILGQGPELLVQFQDESVVDDSQLPKDRFSAERLKGVDSTLKIQPAELGDSAMYLCASSVTSGGYEQFFGPGTRLTVL.

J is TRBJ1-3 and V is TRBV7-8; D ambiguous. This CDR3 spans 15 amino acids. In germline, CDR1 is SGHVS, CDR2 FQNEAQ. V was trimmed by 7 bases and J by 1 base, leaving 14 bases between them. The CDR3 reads CASTRATGSGNTIYF. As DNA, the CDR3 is TGTGCCAGCACCCGCGCGACGGGTTCTGGAAACACCATATATTTT.

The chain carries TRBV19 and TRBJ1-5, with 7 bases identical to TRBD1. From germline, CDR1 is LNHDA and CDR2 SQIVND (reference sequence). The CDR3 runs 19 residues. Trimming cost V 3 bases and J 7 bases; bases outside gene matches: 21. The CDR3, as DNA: TGTGCCAGTAGTATCTGGTCTCCCACTTTAGAGGGGGCGATCCAGCCCCAGCATTTT. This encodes CASSIWSPTLEGAIQPQHF.

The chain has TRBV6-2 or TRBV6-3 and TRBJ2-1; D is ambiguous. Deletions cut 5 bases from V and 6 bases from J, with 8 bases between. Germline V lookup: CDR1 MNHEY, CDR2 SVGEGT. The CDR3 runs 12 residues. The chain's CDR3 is CASSQKRNEQFF. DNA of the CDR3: TGTGCCAGCAGTCAAAAGCGCAATGAGCAGTTCTTC.

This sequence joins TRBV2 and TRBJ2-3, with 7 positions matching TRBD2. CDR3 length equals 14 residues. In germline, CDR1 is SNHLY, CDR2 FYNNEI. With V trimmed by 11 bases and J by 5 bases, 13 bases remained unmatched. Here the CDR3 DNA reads TGTGCCTCAAACCCCGGGACTACGGAAGATACGCAGTATTTT. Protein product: CASNPGTTEDTQYF.

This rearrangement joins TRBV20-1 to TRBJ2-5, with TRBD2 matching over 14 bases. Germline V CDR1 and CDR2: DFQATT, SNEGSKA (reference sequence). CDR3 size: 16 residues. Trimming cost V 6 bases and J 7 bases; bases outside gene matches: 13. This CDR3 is CSAPLGLAGARGTQYF. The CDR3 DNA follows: TGCAGTGCCCCCCTGGGACTAGCGGGAGCGCGAGGGACCCAGTACTTC.

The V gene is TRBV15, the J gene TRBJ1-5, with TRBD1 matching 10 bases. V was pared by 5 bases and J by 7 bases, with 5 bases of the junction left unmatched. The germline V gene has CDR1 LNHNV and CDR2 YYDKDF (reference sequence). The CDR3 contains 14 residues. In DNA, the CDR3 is TGTGCCACCAGCGACAGGGGGCTTGGGCAGCCCCAGCATTTT. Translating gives CATSDRGLGQPQHF.

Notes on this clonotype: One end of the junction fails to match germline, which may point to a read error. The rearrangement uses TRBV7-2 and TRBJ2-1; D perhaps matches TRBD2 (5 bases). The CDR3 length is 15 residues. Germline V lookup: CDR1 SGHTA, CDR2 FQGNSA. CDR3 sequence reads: CASSVAPSSYNEQFF. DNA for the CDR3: TGTGCCAGCAGCGTAGCGCCGAGCTCCTACAATGAGCAGTTCTTC. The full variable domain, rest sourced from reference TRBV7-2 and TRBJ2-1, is GAGVSQSPSNKVTEKGKDVELRCDPISGHTALYWYRQSLGQGLEFLIYFQGNSAPDKSGLPSDRFSAERTGGSVSTLTIQRTQQEDSAVYLCASSVAPSSYNEQFFGPGTRLTVL.

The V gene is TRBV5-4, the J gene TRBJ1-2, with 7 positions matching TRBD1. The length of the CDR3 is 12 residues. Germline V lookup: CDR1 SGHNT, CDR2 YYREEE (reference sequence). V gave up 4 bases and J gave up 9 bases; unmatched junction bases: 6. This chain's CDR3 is CASSPDRRRYTF. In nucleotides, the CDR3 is TGTGCCAGCAGCCCGGACAGGCGTCGCTACACCTTC.